This T cell receptor (beta chain) appears in the sequencing data of a study of T-cell memory formation after mild COVID-19. Study-wide points: Contracting clones from day 15 to 85 showed balanced CD4/CD8; later expanders favored CD4+.

Regarding this clonotype: What it recognizes is unknown.

TCRdb reprocessed the 5' RACE reads via MiXCR and lists one record per CDR3 protein. The data hold 350,000 to 450,000 distinct CDR3 sequences, with around 24% observed a single time. The length of the CDR3 is 16 residues. The germline CDR1 and CDR2 sequences are KGHSH and LQKENI. Trimming stripped 3 bases from V and 0 bases from J, with 15 bases between. The sample taken for sequencing was PBMCs or a T cell subset sorted from them (not recorded which). This TCR derives from an adult woman who had mild COVID-19 (a few samples of this study predate the infection). Cell type and time point are not known. V gene TRBV18 combines with J gene TRBJ2-7, with no clear D. As DNA, the CDR3 is TGTGCCAGCTCACCCCGTGCTCGGATGATCTCCTACGAGCAGTACTTC. As protein: CASSPRARMISYEQYF.